Each of the 7 T cell receptor beta chains below was sequenced from the same sample in a study of blood T cell repertoires in COVID-19. Sequencing used immunoSEQ multiplex PCR; TCRdb keeps in-frame clones, though not all of them. The data contain hundreds of thousands of clones, roughly 90% of them seen just once; the ten biggest clones take up approximately 1.4%. Sequencing input: peripheral blood. The receptors come from a woman in her 30s with active or convalescent COVID-19.

DNA for the CDR3: TGCGCCAGCAGCTTGGGCGGGGCCAACACCGGGGAGCTGTTTTTT. As protein: CASSLGGANTGELFF. J is TRBJ2-2 and V is TRBV5-1, with a weak D call TRBD2 (6 bases). The germline CDR1 and CDR2 sequences are SGHRS and YFSETQ. The CDR3 extends over 15 amino acids. Trimming removed 0 bases at V and 2 bases at J, with 8 bases between.

The chain recombines TRBV19 with TRBJ1-1; D is unclear. Germline V gives CDR1 LNHDA, CDR2 SQIVND (reference sequence). The CDR3 extends over 13 amino acids. Trimming cost V 1 base and J 1 base, with 4 bases left between them. Here the CDR3 DNA reads TGTGCCAGTAGTATAGCAGAGAACACTGAAGCTTTCTTT. Translation: CASSIAENTEAFF.

The chain recombines TRBV19 with TRBJ2-3, with 7 bases aligning to TRBD2. The CDR3 is 20 amino acids. Germline lookup yields CDR1 LNHDA and CDR2 SQIVND (reference sequence). J gave up 6 bases and V 6 bases, and 27 bases lay outside the gene matches. The chain's CDR3 is CASRYRFHDRRGLTRDTQYF. Here the CDR3 DNA reads TGTGCCAGTAGATACCGCTTTCATGATAGGCGGGGACTAACCCGGGATACGCAGTATTTT.

The rearrangement links TRBV5-8 to TRBJ1-1; D remains ambiguous. The CDR3 totals 11 residues. CDR1 and CDR2 (germline): SGHTS, YDEGEE. Trimming shortened V by 3 bases and J by 3 bases, and 3 bases separated the two germline ends. In DNA, the CDR3 is TGTGCCAGCAGCTCGGACACTGAAGCTTTCTTT. Translation: CASSSDTEAFF.

The chain recombines TRBV6-6 with TRBJ2-7; D possibly corresponds to TRBD2 (5 bases). V lost 6 bases and J 3 bases, leaving 21 bases between the germline ends. CDR1 MNHNY and CDR2 SVGAGI come from the germline V gene (reference sequence). The CDR3 has 16 amino acids. CDR3 protein: CASRPGASGGLYEQYF. In DNA, the CDR3 is TGTGCCAGCAGGCCTGGCGCATCAGGAGGACTCTACGAGCAGTACTTC.

CDR3 in DNA: TGTGCCAGCAGCTTAGAGTCAGGATCGTCCTACGAGCAGTACTTC. Translating gives CASSLESGSSYEQYF. The rearrangement joins TRBV11-3 to TRBJ2-7; no clear D. Deletions cut 0 bases from V and 1 base from J, with 10 bases between. This CDR3 comprises 15 residues. Germline V gene sequence: CDR1 SGHNT, CDR2 YENEEA.

V is TRBV11-2 and J is TRBJ2-3, with 8 positions matching TRBD2. The CDR3 contains 15 residues. Germline V gives CDR1 SGHAT, CDR2 FQNNGV. V gave up 2 bases and J gave up 4 bases; unmatched junction bases: 5. The CDR3 coding sequence is TGTGCCAGCAGCTTATTAGCGGGATTACCAGATACGCAGTATTTT. Translating gives CASSLLAGLPDTQYF.